The source of this T cell receptor beta chain is a study of T-cell reconstitution after alpha-beta-depleted transplantation in children. Points from the study as a whole: Expanded graft clones, several hundred of them, were reportedly the source of alpha-beta T cells about two months after transplant.

A remark on this clonotype: Its antigen is undetermined.

Library preparation (for TCRbeta) was performed with unique molecular identifiers. One entry per CDR3 protein, called by TCRdb with MiXCR from the PCR reads. The repertoire holds about 250,000 distinct CDR3 sequences, with 20% to 30% as singletons. From germline, CDR1 is SGHRS and CDR2 YFSETQ. This CDR3 has 11 residues. Trimming pared 4 bases from V and 4 bases from J, leaving 5 bases between. The clonotype comes from a female patient aged 2-9 years who had a stem cell transplant for congenital amegakaryocytic thrombocytopenia, so the T cells may come from the graft donor. The input for sequencing was PBMCs, mostly from graft donor cells, taken 360 days after TCRalphabeta/CD19-depleted stem cell transplant. This chain connects TRBV5-1 to TRBJ2-5; D gene ambiguous. This chain's CDR3 is CASSATETQYF. CDR3 DNA: TGCGCCAGCAGCGCCACAGAGACCCAGTACTTC.